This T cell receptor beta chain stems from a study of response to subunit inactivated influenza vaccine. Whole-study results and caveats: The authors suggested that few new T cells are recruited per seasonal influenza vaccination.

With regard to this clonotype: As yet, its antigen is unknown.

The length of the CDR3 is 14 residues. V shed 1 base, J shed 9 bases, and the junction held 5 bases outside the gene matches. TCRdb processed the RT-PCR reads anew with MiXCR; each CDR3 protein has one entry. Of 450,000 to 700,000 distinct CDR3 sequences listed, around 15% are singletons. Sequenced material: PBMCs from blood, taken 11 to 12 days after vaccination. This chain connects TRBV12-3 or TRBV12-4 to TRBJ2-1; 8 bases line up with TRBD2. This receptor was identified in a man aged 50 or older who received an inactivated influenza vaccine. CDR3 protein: CASSLVIAGSEQFF. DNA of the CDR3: TGTGCCAGCAGTTTAGTGATAGCGGGAAGTGAGCAGTTCTTC.